Listed below are T cell receptor beta chains from one sample, sequenced in a study of control samples from healthy donors and cancer patients. The table came from immunoSEQ multiplex PCR; TCRdb's copy has only in-frame clones and leaves some out. The table has about 59,000 clones, roughly nine tenths seen once. Sequencing input: PBMCs. All receptors derive from a man aged 40-55 years with colorectal cancer. The CDR3 runs from the conserved cysteine through the conserved F or W. A D gene is named only where the DNA matches it firmly. Only part of the rows carry a size: once, few, many, or a class if the clone is expanded.

d_gene	v_gene	j_gene	abundance	CDR3nt	CDR3aa
-	TRBV7-3	TRBJ1-2	-	TGTGCCAGCAGCTTAGGACCGTCTAGCGGCGGCTACACCTTC	CASSLGPSSGGYTF
-	TRBV2	TRBJ2-3	-	TGTGCCAGCAGCCCCACAGGGTTCACAGATACGCAGTATTTT	CASSPTGFTDTQYF
TRBD2	TRBV27	TRBJ2-1	-	TGTGCCAGCAGGACTAGCGGGGGGGCCTACAATGAGCAGTTCTTC	CASRTSGGAYNEQFF
TRBD2	TRBV27	TRBJ2-2	-	TGTGCCAGCAGTTTGGCTAGCGGGGGGAACACCGGGGAGCTGTTTTTT	CASSLASGGNTGELFF
-	TRBV2	TRBJ2-1	-	TGTGCCAGCAGTATACCAAACAATGAGCAGTTCTTC	CASSIPNNEQFF
-	TRBV5-4	TRBJ2-1	-	TGTGCCAGCAGCTCGGGTACTAGCAGAGCAAACAATGAGCAGTTCTTC	CASSSGTSRANNEQFF
-	TRBV19	TRBJ1-5	-	TGTGCTACGCGGGAGGGTTATCAGCCCCAGCATTTT	CATREGYQPQHF
-	TRBV5-5	TRBJ1-5	-	TGTGCCAGCAGCTTTGGTCAGGGTGACCAGCCCCAGCATTTT	CASSFGQGDQPQHF
-	TRBV2	TRBJ2-2	-	TGTGCCAGCAGTGTCGGCAGGAACACCGGGGAGCTGTTTTTT	CASSVGRNTGELFF
-	TRBV3-1/TRBV3-2	TRBJ1-6	once	TGTGCCAGCAGCCAGCCAGGGACCTCACCCCTCCACTTT	CASSQPGTSPLHF
-	TRBV3-1/TRBV3-2	TRBJ2-2	-	TGTGCCAGCAGCCAAGACCAACCAGGGTCGGGCGGGGAGCTGTTTTTT	CASSQDQPGSGGELFF
-	TRBV7-6	TRBJ1-5	few	TGTGCCAGCAGCGCCCGGCAGGCCGGGGGCGATAGCAATCAGCCCCAGCATTTT	CASSARQAGGDSNQPQHF
TRBD1	TRBV5-1	TRBJ1-4	-	TGCGCCAGCAGCTTGTTGACGGGACAGGGGGCGCAAAGGGGGGGTGAAAAACTGTTTTTT	CASSLLTGQGAQRGGEKLFF
TRBD2	TRBV6-5	TRBJ2-4	-	TGTGCCAGCAGATCTCCGGGACTAGGCAAAAACATTCAGTACTTC	CASRSPGLGKNIQYF
TRBD1	TRBV6-1	TRBJ1-5	-	TGTGCCAGCAGGACTCCGGGACAGTATCAGCCCCAGCATTTT	CASRTPGQYQPQHF
TRBD1	TRBV27	TRBJ1-2	-	TGTGCCAGCAGTCCAAGACAGGGTCATGGCTACACCTTC	CASSPRQGHGYTF
-	TRBV3-1/TRBV3-2	TRBJ2-5	-	TGTGCCAGCAGCCCATGGACGGTCTCCAGGGAGCGAGAGACCCAGTACTTC	CASSPWTVSRERETQYF
TRBD1	TRBV7-9	TRBJ1-2	once	TGTGCCAGCAGCTCACGGGACAGATACTATGGCTACACCTTC	CASSSRDRYYGYTF
-	TRBV24-1	TRBJ1-5	-	TGTGCCACCAGTGACTCCTATAGCAATCAGCCCCAGCATTTT	CATSDSYSNQPQHF
-	TRBV18	TRBJ2-3	-	TGTGCCAGCTCACCGCGAGCGACAAATTCATGGGATACGCAGTATTTT	CASSPRATNSWDTQYF
-	TRBV27	TRBJ1-6	-	TGTGCCAGCAGCCGACGGGGGAGCTCCTATAATTCACCCCTCCACTTT	CASSRRGSSYNSPLHF
-	TRBV7-3	TRBJ2-2	few	TGTGCCAGCAGCTTTGGGACCAACACCGGGGAGCTGTTTTTT	CASSFGTNTGELFF
-	TRBV6-4	TRBJ2-1	-	TGTGCCAGCAGTGACTCAGGGAGCTCCTACAATGAGCAGTTCTTC	CASSDSGSSYNEQFF
TRBD1	TRBV2	TRBJ1-6	-	TGTGCCAGCAGTGAACTGGGCAGGGGGCAGTCACCCCTCCACTTT	CASSELGRGQSPLHF
TRBD1	TRBV2	TRBJ1-1	-	TGTGCCAGCAGTCGTACAGGGGGCCGCACTGAAGCTTTCTTT	CASSRTGGRTEAFF
-	TRBV6-5	TRBJ1-5	-	TGTGCCAGCAGTCTGGGGGGTAGTAGCAATCAGCCCCAGCATTTT	CASSLGGSSNQPQHF
-	TRBV7-2	TRBJ1-5	once	TGTGCCAGCAGCTTAGATGGGGGTCGCAATCAGCCCCAGCATTTT	CASSLDGGRNQPQHF
-	TRBV6-5	TRBJ2-3	-	TGTGCCAGCAGTTACGCACAGACTACAGATACGCAGTATTTT	CASSYAQTTDTQYF
TRBD1	TRBV4-3	TRBJ1-2	-	TGCGCCAGCAGCCTAATACCGGACAGGAACTATGGCTACACCTTC	CASSLIPDRNYGYTF
TRBD1	TRBV7-9	TRBJ2-1	-	TGTGCCAGCAGCCGAACAGGGGCGTCTTACAATGAGCAGTTCTTC	CASSRTGASYNEQFF
-	TRBV29-1	TRBJ1-2	-	TGCAGCGTTGCAAAGGAGGGGGAAGGCTATGGCTACACCTTC	CSVAKEGEGYGYTF
-	TRBV29-1	TRBJ2-1	-	TGCAGCGTTGAGGGGGGATGGGGTGAGCAGTTCTTC	CSVEGGWGEQFF
-	TRBV6-5	TRBJ1-2	once	TGTGCCAGCAGTCCCGCGGCAGGTGGCTACACCTTC	CASSPAAGGYTF
-	TRBV25-1	TRBJ1-6	-	TGTGCCAGCAGTGATTCACGGCGGGGGGGGGCGAGGTCACCCCTCCACTTT	CASSDSRRGGARSPLHF
-	TRBV5-1	TRBJ2-3	-	TGCGCCAGCAGATCGGGAGTGGCGGGGAACACAGATACGCAGTATTTT	CASRSGVAGNTDTQYF
TRBD1	TRBV18	TRBJ1-2	-	TGTGCCAGCTCAAGGGACAGGGGACCTAACGATGGCTACACCTTC	CASSRDRGPNDGYTF
-	TRBV19	TRBJ2-3	-	TGTGCCAGTCGCGTTACAAGCACAGATACGCAGTATTTT	CASRVTSTDTQYF
-	TRBV4-2	TRBJ1-6	-	TGTGCCAGCAGCCAAGATCCAGGGCCAGTCAATTCACCCCTCCACTTT	CASSQDPGPVNSPLHF
-	TRBV7-9	TRBJ2-2	-	TGTGCCAGCAGGGCTCAAGGAGGGATCACCGGGGAGCTGTTTTTT	CASRAQGGITGELFF
TRBD1	TRBV6-5	TRBJ2-2	-	TGTGCCAGCAGGAACGGACAGGGGGCTCCCGGGGAGCTGTTTTTT	CASRNGQGAPGELFF
-	TRBV7-9	TRBJ2-7	-	TGTGCCAGCAGCCCAAAGACAGGCCTAACGCTCTACGAGCAGTACTTC	CASSPKTGLTLYEQYF